This T cell receptor beta chain is drawn from a study of cytomegalovirus exposure and HLA in healthy donors (dated by TCRdb to about 2017). About the full investigation: According to a later analysis, the 120 or so validation repertoires were produced on the same platform as the 680 or so repertoires of the first cohort. The study aimed to test whether signatures of past pathogen exposure could be identified by cataloging public T cell receptors. In addition to the first cohort of approximately 670 subjects, a separate validation cohort of over 90 different subjects was used. To predict cytomegalovirus infection status, the study brought together high-throughput TCR immunosequencing, statistical association of individual TCRs with disease status, and machine learning.

Findings and caveats that apply to the study as a whole: The validation cohort had no HLA typing available for a later analysis, so co-occurrence within that cohort was assessed over all 110 or so repertoires. In vitro tests confirmed that a few of the cytomegalovirus-associated TCR beta chains recognize cytomegalovirus antigens. The study listed 164 TCR beta chains as associated with cytomegalovirus. In both the original and validation cohorts, the classifier was reported to diagnose cytomegalovirus status with high specificity and sensitivity. The authors suggested that the approach could potentially be generalized to other disease states and immunological phenotypes. While some public TCRs were present in many individuals, most TCR sequences turned up only very rarely across donors. Subsequent analysis determined that TCRs grouped into clusters in the first cohort also showed a tendency toward co-occurrence across the approximately 110 validation repertoires, and approximately 94% of cluster scores exceeded 0.

The receptor library was made with the immunoSEQ multiplex PCR assay. Concerning the study's data processing: A statistical classification framework was developed to diagnose cytomegalovirus status using the catalog of TCR beta chain sequences. Not all clones reach the TCRdb copy of this immuneACCESS table, which keeps in-frame sequences only. Checked studies attribute under half of the gap to unresolved V genes and leave the rest unexplained. V, J and clone size were drawn from that table, and D and trimming were deduced from the DNA. This sample is represented by more than 90,000 clones; approximately 93% of them were singletons. The ten largest clones represent around 1.2% of the sample. With respect to this clone: There is no known antigen for this receptor. It has no much larger one-base neighbor in the sample; base qualities were not kept.

The donors were included in the validation cohort of approximately 130 subjects, a group kept apart from the roughly 670-subject first cohort. CDR1 and CDR2, looked up from the germline V gene, are SNHLY and FYNNEI. V is cut by 1 base and J by 5 bases, and the space between the germline ends is 5 bases. Spanning cysteine to phenylalanine, the CDR3 consists of 12 amino acids. Only the CDR3 region is kept as DNA, spanning 36 bases read in frame from base 1. The sample consisted of PBMCs. This clonotype originated in a woman aged 25 to 39 in good health and CMV-seropositive. The sequence is built from TRBV2 and TRBJ1-2; too little of a D gene remains to name it. The CDR3 loop reads CASSEGGYGYTF. The sequenced DNA: TGTGCCAGCAGTGAAGGAGGGTATGGCTACACCTTC.